The clone carrying this TCR beta chain was picked up many times. Its antigen is undetermined. RNA transcripts provided the template for amplifying TCR beta CDR3 regions. First-round RT-PCR used HTBI primers; second-round multiplex PCR followed. From the multiplex PCR reads, TCRdb called clonotypes with MiXCR, one entry per CDR3 protein. The sample yields 300,000 to 450,000 distinct CDR3 sequences, approximately 18% seen once. The germline CDR1 and CDR2 sequences are SGHTA and FQGNSA. J lost 12 bases, V lost 5 bases, and 8 bases had no gene match. The length of the CDR3 is 14 residues. Diagnosis used clinical symptoms, serum thyroxine, TRAb, thyroid ultrasound and orbital computed tomography. These data are taken from a study of Graves' ophthalmopathy and Graves' hyperthyroidism. Study-wide findings and caveats: It was with 70.59% sensitivity and approximately 75% specificity that the model predicted ophthalmopathy progression. In blood appeared most of the expanded thyroid clonotypes whose frequency exceeded 0.001.

The rearrangement links TRBV7-2 to TRBJ1-6; 9 positions match TRBD1. Sequencing used peripheral blood. This TCR derives from an adult woman with stable Graves' hyperthyroidism. CDR3 coding DNA: TGTGCCAGCAGCGCGAAACAGGGGGCCGGACCCCTCCACTTT. This translates into CASSAKQGAGPLHF. The complete variable domain, with remaining parts taken from reference TRBV7-2 and TRBJ1-6, reads GAGVSQSPSNKVTEKGKDVELRCDPISGHTALYWYRQSLGQGLEFLIYFQGNSAPDKSGLPSDRFSAERTGGSVSTLTIQRTQQEDSAVYLCASSAKQGAGPLHFGNGTRLTVT.